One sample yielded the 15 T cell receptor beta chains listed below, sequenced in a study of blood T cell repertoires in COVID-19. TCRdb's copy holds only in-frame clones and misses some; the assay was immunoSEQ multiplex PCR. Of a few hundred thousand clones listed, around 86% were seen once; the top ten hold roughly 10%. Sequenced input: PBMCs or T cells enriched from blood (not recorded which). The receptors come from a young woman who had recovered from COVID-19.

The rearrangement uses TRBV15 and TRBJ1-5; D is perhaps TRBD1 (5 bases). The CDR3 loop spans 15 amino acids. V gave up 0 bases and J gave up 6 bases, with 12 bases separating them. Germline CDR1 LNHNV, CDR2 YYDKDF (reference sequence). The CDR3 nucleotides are TGTGCCACCAGCAGAGATATGTGGGGCGGTCAGCCCCAGCATTTT. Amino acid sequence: CATSRDMWGGQPQHF. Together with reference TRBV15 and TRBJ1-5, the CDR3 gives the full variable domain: DAMVIQNPRYQVTQFGKPVTLSCSQTLNHNVMYWYQQKSSQAPKLLFHYYDKDFNNEADTPDNFQSRRPNTSFCFLDIRSPGLGDTAMYLCATSRDMWGGQPQHFGDGTRLSIL.

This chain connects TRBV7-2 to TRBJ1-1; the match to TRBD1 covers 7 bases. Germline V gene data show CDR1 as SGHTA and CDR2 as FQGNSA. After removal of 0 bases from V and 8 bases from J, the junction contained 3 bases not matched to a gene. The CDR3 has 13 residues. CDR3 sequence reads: CASSLAEGAEAFF. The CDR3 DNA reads TGTGCCAGCAGCTTAGCCGAGGGGGCGGAAGCTTTCTTT.

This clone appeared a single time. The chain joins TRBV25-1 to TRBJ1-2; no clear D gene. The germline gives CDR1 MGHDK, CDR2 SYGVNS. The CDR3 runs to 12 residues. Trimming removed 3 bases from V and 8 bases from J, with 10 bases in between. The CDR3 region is CASSDDKRGYTF. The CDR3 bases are TGTGCCAGCAGTGACGACAAGCGGGGCTACACCTTC.

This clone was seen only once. CDR3 DNA: TGTGCCAGCAGTAAACGCAGGGGAGGGGAGAATGGCTACACCTTC. Amino acids: CASSKRRGGENGYTF. The chain links TRBV27 to TRBJ1-2; maybe TRBD1 (6 bases). Germline values: CDR1 MNHEY, CDR2 SMNVEV (reference sequence). With 5 bases removed from V and 6 bases from J, the gap between germline ends came to 19 bases. This CDR3 is built from 15 residues.

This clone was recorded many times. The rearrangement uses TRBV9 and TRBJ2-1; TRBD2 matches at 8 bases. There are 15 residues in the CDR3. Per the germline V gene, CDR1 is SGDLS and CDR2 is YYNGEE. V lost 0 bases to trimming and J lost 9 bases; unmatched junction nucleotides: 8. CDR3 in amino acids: CASSVVGSGESEQFF. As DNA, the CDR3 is TGTGCCAGCAGCGTAGTGGGTAGCGGGGAATCTGAGCAGTTCTTC.

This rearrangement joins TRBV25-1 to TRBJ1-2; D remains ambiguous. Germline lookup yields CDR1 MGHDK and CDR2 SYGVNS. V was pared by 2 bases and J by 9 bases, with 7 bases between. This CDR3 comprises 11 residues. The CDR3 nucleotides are TGTGCCAGCAGTGAAATGTCAAGCTACACCTTC. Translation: CASSEMSSYTF.

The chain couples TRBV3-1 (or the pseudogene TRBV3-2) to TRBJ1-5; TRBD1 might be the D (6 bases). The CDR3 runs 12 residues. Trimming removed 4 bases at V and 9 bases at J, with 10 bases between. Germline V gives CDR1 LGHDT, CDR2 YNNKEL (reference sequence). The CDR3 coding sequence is TGTGCCAGCAGCCCCCTCAGGGGGCCCCAGCATTTT. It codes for CASSPLRGPQHF.

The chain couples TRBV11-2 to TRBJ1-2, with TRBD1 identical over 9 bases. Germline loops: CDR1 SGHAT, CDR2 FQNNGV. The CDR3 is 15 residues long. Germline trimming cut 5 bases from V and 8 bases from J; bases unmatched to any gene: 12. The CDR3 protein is CASSTPRDREGGYTF. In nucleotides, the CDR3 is TGTGCCAGCAGCACCCCCCGGGACAGGGAAGGCGGCTACACCTTC.

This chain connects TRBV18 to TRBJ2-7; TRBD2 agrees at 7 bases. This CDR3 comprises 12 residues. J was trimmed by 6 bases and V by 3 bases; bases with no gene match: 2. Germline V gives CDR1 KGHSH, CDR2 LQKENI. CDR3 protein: CASSPASGEQYF. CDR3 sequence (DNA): TGTGCCAGCTCACCGGCTAGCGGCGAGCAGTACTTC.

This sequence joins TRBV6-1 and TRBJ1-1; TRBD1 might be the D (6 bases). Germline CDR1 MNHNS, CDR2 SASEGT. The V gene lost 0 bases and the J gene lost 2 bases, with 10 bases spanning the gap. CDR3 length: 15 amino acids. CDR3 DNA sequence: TGTGCCAGCAGTGAAGCGTGGACAGCAAACACTGAAGCTTTCTTT. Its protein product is CASSEAWTANTEAFF.

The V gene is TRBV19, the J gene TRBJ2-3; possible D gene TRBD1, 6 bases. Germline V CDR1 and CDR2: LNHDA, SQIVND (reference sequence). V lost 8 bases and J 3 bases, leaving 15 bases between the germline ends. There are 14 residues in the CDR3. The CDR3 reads CASSSGGETDTQYF. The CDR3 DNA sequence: TGTGCCAGTTCATCTGGGGGCGAGACAGATACGCAGTATTTT.

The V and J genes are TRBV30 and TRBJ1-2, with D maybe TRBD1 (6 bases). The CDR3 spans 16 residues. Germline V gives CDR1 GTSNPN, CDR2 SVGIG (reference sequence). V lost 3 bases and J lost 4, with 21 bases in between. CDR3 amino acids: CAWSSPVGGGGYGYTF. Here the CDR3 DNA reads TGTGCCTGGAGCTCCCCCGTGGGGGGGGGCGGCTATGGCTACACCTTC. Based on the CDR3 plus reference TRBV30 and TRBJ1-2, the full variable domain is SQTIHQWPATLVQPVGSPLSLECTVEGTSNPNLYWYRQAAGRGLQLLFYSVGIGQISSEVPQNLSASRPQDRQFILSSKKLLLSDSGFYLCAWSSPVGGGGYGYTFGSGTRLTVV.

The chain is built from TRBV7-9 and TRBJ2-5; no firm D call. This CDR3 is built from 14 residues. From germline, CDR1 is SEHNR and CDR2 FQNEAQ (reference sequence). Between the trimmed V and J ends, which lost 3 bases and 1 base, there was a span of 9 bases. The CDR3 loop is CASSLLSSQETQYF. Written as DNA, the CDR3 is TGTGCCAGCAGCTTGTTGTCGTCCCAAGAGACCCAGTACTTC.

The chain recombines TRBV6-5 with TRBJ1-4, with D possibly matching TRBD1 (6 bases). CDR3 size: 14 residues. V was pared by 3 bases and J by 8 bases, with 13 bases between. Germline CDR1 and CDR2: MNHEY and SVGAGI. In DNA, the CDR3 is TGTGCCAGCAGTTATGAGGGGGTTGGGGAAAAACTGTTTTTT. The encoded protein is CASSYEGVGEKLFF.

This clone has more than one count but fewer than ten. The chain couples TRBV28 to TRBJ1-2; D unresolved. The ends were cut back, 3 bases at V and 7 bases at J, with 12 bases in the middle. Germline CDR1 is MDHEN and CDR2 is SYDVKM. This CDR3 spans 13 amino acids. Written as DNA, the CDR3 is TGTGCCAGCAGTTTTGGGGAGTCTGGTGGCTACACCTTC. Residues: CASSFGESGGYTF.